These 24 T cell receptor beta chains were all obtained from the same sample, sequenced in a study of CD8+CD57+ T cells in acquired aplastic anemia. The TCR beta profiling, which covered VDJ combination and CDR3 sequence, was carried out using genomic DNA as the template. One entry per CDR3 protein results from TCRdb running MiXCR on the reads. The sample includes approximately 270,000 distinct CDR3 sequences, approximately 57% of them seen just once. The sequenced sample consisted of sorted CD4+, CD8+, or CD8+CD57+ T cells (not recorded which) from PBMCs. The source is a human donor with severe aplastic anemia or a healthy control (not recorded which).

This clonotype was observed at least ten times. The DNA of the CDR3 is TGTGCCAGCAGCCCGGGACCGCTCTCCTACAATGAGCAGTTCTTC. Amino acids: CASSPGPLSYNEQFF. The V and J genes are TRBV7-8 and TRBJ2-1, with D tentatively TRBD1 or TRBD2 (5 bases each). The CDR3 totals 15 residues. V was clipped by 5 bases and J by 0 bases, with 11 bases between them. CDR1 and CDR2 from the germline V gene are SGHVS and FQNEAQ. The full variable domain, rest sourced from reference TRBV7-8 and TRBJ2-1, is GAGVSQSPRYKVAKRGQDVALRCDPISGHVSLFWYQQALGQGPEFLTYFQNEAQLDKSGLPSDRFFAERPEGSVSTLKIQRTQQEDSAVYLCASSPGPLSYNEQFFGPGTRLTVL.

For this clonotype: One base away lies a much larger clone, so this may be a sequencing read error. The genes are TRBV5-8 and TRBJ2-7, with D maybe TRBD2 (7 bases). This CDR3 contains 18 residues. Germline V gene sequence: CDR1 SGHTS, CDR2 YDEGEE. CDR3 sequence (DNA): TGCGCCAGCAGCCAAGATTTGGGGGGGGGGCTGCTGACTTACGAGCGGTACTTC. Translating gives CASSQDLGGGLLTYERYF. Combining the CDR3 with reference TRBV5-8 and TRBJ2-7 gives the whole variable domain EAGVTQSPTHLIKTRGQQATLRCSPISGHTSVYWYQQALGLGLQFLLWYDEGEERNRGNFPPRFSGRQFPNYSSELNVNALELEDSALYLCASSQDLGGGLLTYERYFGPGTRLTVT.

A note on this clonotype: A clone one base away is much larger, so this may be a read error. This rearrangement joins TRBV6-5 to TRBJ1-3; TRBD1 matches 8 bases. CDR3 length equals 13 residues. Germline values: CDR1 MNHEY, CDR2 SVGAGI. This CDR3 is CASSFDRGNAIYF. The CDR3 nucleotides are TGTGCCAGCAGTTTCGACAGGGGAAACGCCATATATTTT.

Note on this clonotype: One end of the junction varies from germline; a read error may be responsible. The J gene is TRBJ1-3, the V gene TRBV20-1, with a possible D match to TRBD1 (6 bases). Germline CDR1 DFQATT, CDR2 SNEGSKA (reference sequence). The length of the CDR3 is 13 residues. The CDR3 here is CSARVQGGSTIYF. Written as DNA, the CDR3 is TGCAGTGCTAGAGTACAGGGCGGAAGCACCATATATTTT.

As to this clonotype: Its ends do not fully match the called genes, so a read error is possible. V and J are TRBV5-1 and TRBJ1-2, with 9 bases matching TRBD1. The CDR3 is 15 residues long. Per germline, CDR1 SGHRS and CDR2 YFSETQ. CDR3: CASSLDAPGQGRDDF. CDR3 nucleotide sequence: TGCGCCAGCAGCTTGGACGCCCCGGGACAGGGACGGGACGACTTC.

Many counts were recorded for this clonotype. This chain connects TRBV4-1 to TRBJ2-7; 10 bases are a match to TRBD1. CDR1 and CDR2 (germline): MGHRA, YSYEKL. This CDR3 has 17 residues. The V segment lost 0 bases and the J segment 4 bases; nucleotides outside the gene matches: 9. This CDR3 is CASSQDRLRDRGYEQYF. The DNA for the CDR3 is TGCGCCAGCAGCCAAGATCGGCTCCGGGACAGGGGATACGAGCAGTACTTC.

The V call is TRBV18, the J call TRBJ2-2; D may be TRBD1 (6 bases). The CDR3 is made up of 17 amino acids. The germline CDR1 and CDR2 sequences are KGHSH and LQKENI. V was clipped by 1 base and J by 4 bases, with 16 bases between them. CDR3 DNA sequence: TGTGCCAGCTCACCACTCCGAGGACAGCCTACCACCGGGGAGCTGTTTTTT. It encodes CASSPLRGQPTTGELFF.

The rearrangement uses TRBV5-4 and TRBJ2-1; D tentatively reads TRBD1 or TRBD2 (5 bases each). The germline gives CDR1 SGHNT, CDR2 YYREEE (reference sequence). Trimming removed 4 bases at V and 2 bases at J, with 16 bases between. The CDR3 is 16 residues long. CDR3 in DNA: TGTGCCAGCAGCCCGAAAGTCCAGGGACCCTACAATGAGCAGTTCTTC. Translating gives CASSPKVQGPYNEQFF.

This clonotype was counted between two and nine times. This rearrangement joins TRBV19 to TRBJ1-1, with TRBD1 matching over 8 bases. V shed 2 bases, J shed 0 bases, and the junction held 5 bases outside the gene matches. Germline lookup yields CDR1 LNHDA and CDR2 SQIVND (reference sequence). This CDR3 is 16 amino acids long. DNA of the CDR3: TGTGCCAGTAGTATAACGGGACAGGTAATGAACACTGAAGCTTTCTTT. Its translation is CASSITGQVMNTEAFF. Full variable domain (outside the CDR3, taken from reference TRBV19 and TRBJ1-1): DGGITQSPKYLFRKEGQNVTLSCEQNLNHDAMYWYRQDPGQGLRLIYYSQIVNDFQKGDIAEGYSVSREKKESFPLTVTSAQKNPTAFYLCASSITGQVMNTEAFFGQGTRLTVV.

The rearrangement uses TRBV2 and TRBJ2-7; no reliable D call. The CDR3 is made up of 12 amino acids. Trimming stripped 7 bases from V and 3 bases from J, with 10 bases between. Germline CDR1 is SNHLY and CDR2 is FYNNEI. This CDR3 is CASNLDVYEQYF. CDR3 bases: TGTGCCAGCAACCTGGATGTCTACGAGCAGTACTTC.

Worth noting for this clonotype: A junction boundary mismatches the germline segment, possibly from a read error. The V call is TRBV9, the J call TRBJ1-2; D unresolved. The CDR3 spans 12 residues. CDR1 SGDLS and CDR2 YYNGEE come from the germline V gene. CDR3 sequence: CASSPQIYGYTF. CDR3 nucleotide sequence: TGTGCCAGCAGCCCACAGATCTATGGCTACACCTTT.

The chain links TRBV5-1 to TRBJ2-1; tentatively, D is TRBD2 (5 bases). Germline V gene lookup returns CDR1 SGHRS and CDR2 YFSETQ. This CDR3 region has 14 residues. The V end was cut by 4 bases, the J end by 5 bases, with 13 bases between. The CDR3 nucleotides read TGCGCCAGCAGCGAGAGTTACGGGAACAATGAGCAGTTCTTC. Residues: CASSESYGNNEQFF.

J is TRBJ1-1 and V is TRBV7-3; D call uncertain. The CDR3 sequence is 11 residues long. The germline V gene has CDR1 SGHTA and CDR2 FQGTGA. Trimming took 4 bases from V and 11 from J, leaving 11 bases between them. The CDR3 sequence: CASSSWGGAFF. DNA for the CDR3: TGTGCCAGCAGCTCATGGGGAGGGGCTTTCTTT.

The genes are TRBV6-1 and TRBJ1-1; 10 positions agree with TRBD1. The CDR3 spans 14 residues. V shed 5 bases, J shed 5 bases, and the junction held 5 bases outside the gene matches. The germline CDR1 and CDR2 sequences are MNHNS and SASEGT. CDR3 loop: CASSQRDRGTEAFF. CDR3 DNA sequence: TGTGCCAGCAGTCAGAGGGACAGGGGAACTGAAGCTTTCTTT.

The rearrangement uses TRBV7-3 and TRBJ1-2, with no clear D. Looked up from germline, CDR1 is SGHTA and CDR2 is FQGTGA. Trimming removed 1 base from V and 8 bases from J, with 14 bases in between. The CDR3 length is 14 residues. For the CDR3, the DNA is TGTGCCAGCAGCTTAAATGGGATTCCGGGCGGCTACACCTTC. This codes for CASSLNGIPGGYTF.

The chain is built from TRBV20-1 and TRBJ2-1, with D perhaps TRBD1 (6 bases). V gave up 3 bases and J gave up 9 bases, with 12 bases separating them. This CDR3 has 12 amino acids. The germline gives CDR1 DFQATT, CDR2 SNEGSKA (reference sequence). CDR3 sequence (DNA): TGCAGTGCTAGTCGGACAGAGGGTGAGCAGTTCTTC. As protein: CSASRTEGEQFF.

The chain recombines TRBV7-3 with TRBJ2-7; maybe TRBD2 (5 bases). The CDR3 length is 13 residues. The V end was cut by 8 bases, the J end by 3 bases, with 14 bases between. The germline CDR1 and CDR2 sequences are SGHTA and FQGTGA. This CDR3 is CASEGAEDYEQYF. As DNA, the CDR3 is TGTGCCAGCGAGGGCGCAGAGGACTACGAGCAGTACTTC.

The chain uses TRBV6-5 and TRBJ2-2, with D maybe TRBD2 (5 bases). V was shortened by 0 bases and J by 5 bases, with 13 bases between the two germline ends. The germline V gene has CDR1 MNHEY and CDR2 SVGAGI. The CDR3 is made up of 16 amino acids. The CDR3 DNA is TGTGCCAGCAGTTACTCGACTGAGGGTCGGACCGGGGAGCTGTTTTTT. This codes for CASSYSTEGRTGELFF.

The J gene is TRBJ2-5, the V gene TRBV20-1; 8 nucleotides align to TRBD2. The CDR3 spans 14 residues. V shed 2 bases and J 5 bases; nucleotides not matched to a gene: 7. The germline V gene encodes CDR1 DFQATT and CDR2 SNEGSKA (reference sequence). This chain's CDR3 is CSARPGLVLETQYF. CDR3 coding DNA: TGCAGTGCTAGACCGGGACTAGTTCTTGAGACCCAGTACTTC.

The chain couples TRBV10-3 to TRBJ1-2; a possible D gene is TRBD1 (6 bases). The CDR3 has 14 residues. Germline V gene sequence: CDR1 ENHRY, CDR2 SYGVKD. V lost 3 bases, J lost 4 bases, and 12 bases lay in between. The CDR3 loop reads CAISDSTGSYGYTF. CDR3 sequence (DNA): TGTGCCATCAGTGACTCAACAGGGTCCTATGGCTACACCTTC.

V gene TRBV10-3 combines with J gene TRBJ2-1, with D perhaps matching TRBD1 or TRBD2 (5 bases each). Germline V gene lookup returns CDR1 ENHRY and CDR2 SYGVKD. V was pared by 5 bases and J by 0 bases, with 8 bases between. The CDR3 is 14 amino acids. CDR3 sequence (DNA): TGTGCCATCAGTCCGGGACCCTCCTACAATGAGCAGTTCTTC. Amino acids: CAISPGPSYNEQFF.

This clonotype was counted between two and nine times. The chain couples TRBV10-3 to TRBJ1-2; D may be TRBD1 (5 bases). Per germline, CDR1 ENHRY and CDR2 SYGVKD. Deletions cut 3 bases from V and 0 bases from J, with 11 bases between. This CDR3 is built from 15 residues. CDR3 sequence (DNA): TGTGCCATCAGTGATAGGGGAGAACCTAACTATGGCTACACCTTC. Encoded protein: CAISDRGEPNYGYTF.

The chain links TRBV10-3 to TRBJ2-7, with TRBD1 as a possible D gene (6 bases). Germline lookup yields CDR1 ENHRY and CDR2 SYGVKD. This CDR3 has 18 residues. The V and J ends lost 0 bases and 1 base respectively, with 19 bases between them. CDR3 protein: CAISESDWQGPASYEQYF. CDR3 sequence (DNA): TGTGCCATCAGTGAGTCGGATTGGCAGGGGCCCGCTTCCTACGAGCAGTACTTC.

In its sample, this clonotype was seen many times. This sequence joins TRBV5-1 and TRBJ1-4, with 9 bases identical to TRBD1. Germline V CDR1 and CDR2: SGHRS, YFSETQ. The CDR3 length is 17 residues. V lost 3 bases to trimming and J lost 8 bases; unmatched junction nucleotides: 14. The CDR3 nucleotides read TGCGCCAGCAGCTCCCAATTACAGGGGGCGATTCAAGAAAAACTGTTTTTT. Amino acid sequence: CASSSQLQGAIQEKLFF.